This T cell receptor beta chain appears in the sequencing data of a study of cytomegalovirus exposure and HLA in healthy donors. Regarding the study as a whole: Most sequenced TCRs were rare (though some public TCRs occurred in many donors).

On this clone: Its specificity is unknown.

Germline values: CDR1 SGHNT, CDR2 YYREEE (reference sequence). The V and J ends lost 4 bases and 8 bases respectively, with 15 bases between them. CDR3 length: 13 residues. The PCR contained 60 Vbeta and 13 Jbeta primers. TCRdb keeps only in-frame clones here, not all; method: immunoSEQ multiplex PCR. This sample has about 170,000 clones; approximately 80% occur once, and the top ten carry 1% to 1.5%. The chain is built from TRBV5-4 and TRBJ1-2; possible D gene TRBD1, 5 bases. This clonotype was sampled from a boy aged 2 to 10 in good health and CMV-seronegative. What was sequenced was PBMCs. The CDR3 DNA sequence: TGTGCCAGCAGCGATGAGCAGGGTCGGGGCTACACCTTC. This translates into CASSDEQGRGYTF.